This entry lists 15 T cell receptor beta chains sequenced from one sample in a study of T cells in Graves' hyperthyroidism and ophthalmopathy. RNA transcripts yielded amplified TCR beta CDR3 regions. Researchers ran a first-round RT-PCR on the TCR CDR3 using the HTBI primer set. From the multiplex PCR reads, TCRdb called clonotypes with MiXCR, one entry per CDR3 protein. The table includes 600,000 to 800,000 distinct CDR3 sequences, around a third detected once. The sequenced sample consisted of blood. Receptors originate from a woman aged 40-49 years with Graves' hyperthyroidism.

This clonotype was recorded only once. This sequence joins TRBV2 and TRBJ2-3, with D maybe TRBD2 (6 bases). Germline CDR1 reads SNHLY; CDR2 reads FYNNEI. V was clipped by 6 bases and J by 6 bases, with 16 bases between them. The CDR3 contains 14 residues. CDR3 coding DNA: TGTGCCAGCAGCCAGACTAGTCCGCGGGATACGCAGTATTTT. This codes for CASSQTSPRDTQYF.

This clonotype was observed at least ten times. This chain uses TRBV6-1 with TRBJ2-5, with 9 bases matching TRBD2. The CDR3 sequence is 15 residues long. CDR1 and CDR2 (germline): MNHNS, SASEGT. The V and J ends lost 1 base and 2 bases, in that order; junction bases with no gene match: 2. For the CDR3, the DNA is TGTGCCAGCAGTGAAGGGGCGGGAGGGCAAGAGACCCAGTACTTC. Its protein is CASSEGAGGQETQYF.

The chain joins TRBV2 to TRBJ2-7; 12 bases align to TRBD2. The J segment lost 9 bases and the V segment lost 5 bases, leaving 8 bases of the junction unmatched. This CDR3 has 14 residues. Germline CDR1 reads SNHLY; CDR2 reads FYNNEI. CDR3 loop: CASSPSGGAARQYF. In nucleotides, the CDR3 is TGTGCCAGCAGTCCTAGCGGGGGGGCCGCTAGGCAGTACTTC.

Ten or more counts support this clonotype. This chain joins TRBV10-3 and TRBJ1-5; possibly TRBD1 for D (6 bases). Trimming shortened V by 2 bases and J by 8 bases, and 13 bases separated the two germline ends. The CDR3 spans 14 residues. CDR1 ENHRY and CDR2 SYGVKD come from the germline V gene. The CDR3 loop is CAISERAGEKPQHF. The CDR3 DNA sequence: TGTGCCATCAGTGAGCGGGCAGGGGAGAAGCCCCAGCATTTT.

For this clonotype: One end of the junction fails to match germline, which may point to a read error. The chain has TRBV25-1 and TRBJ2-5; 9 nucleotides agree with TRBD2. Germline CDR1 MGHDK, CDR2 SYGVNS. This CDR3 comprises 18 residues. CDR3 sequence (DNA): TGTGCCAGCAGTGAATTGGGTGGGCTAGCGGGACGGCAAGAGGCCCAGTACTTC. It is translated as CASSELGGLAGRQEAQYF.

This rearrangement joins TRBV5-8 to TRBJ1-1; no clear D. Trimming removed 4 bases at V and 0 bases at J, with 7 bases between. Per the germline V gene, CDR1 is SGHTS and CDR2 is YDEGEE. The CDR3 spans 13 residues. CDR3 protein: CASSTQVNTEAFF. For the CDR3, the DNA is TGTGCCAGCAGCACTCAGGTGAACACTGAAGCTTTCTTT.

There are a few counts of this clonotype. CDR3 protein: CASSPRGGPVLNSPLHF. CDR3 coding DNA: TGTGCCAGCAGCCCAAGGGGGGGGCCGGTACTAAATTCACCCCTCCACTTT. V and J are TRBV7-8 and TRBJ1-6; tentative D call: TRBD1 (6 bases). V was cut by 5 bases and J by 7 bases, with 21 bases left in between. The CDR3 is 17 residues long. From germline, CDR1 is SGHVS and CDR2 FQNEAQ. Drawing the rest from reference TRBV7-8 and TRBJ1-6, the complete variable domain is GAGVSQSPRYKVAKRGQDVALRCDPISGHVSLFWYQQALGQGPEFLTYFQNEAQLDKSGLPSDRFFAERPEGSVSTLKIQRTQQEDSAVYLCASSPRGGPVLNSPLHFGNGTRLTVT.

This clonotype has ten or more counts. The chain combines TRBV20-1 with TRBJ2-7; weak D call: TRBD1 (6 bases). CDR1 DFQATT and CDR2 SNEGSKA come from the germline V gene (reference sequence). V lost 6 bases, J lost 2 bases, and 17 bases lay in between. The CDR3 extends over 14 amino acids. CDR3 nucleotide sequence: TGCAGTGCAGACCAGGACAGTCCTACCTACGAGCAGTACTTC. It translates to CSADQDSPTYEQYF.

The chain joins TRBV20-1 to TRBJ2-7, with D perhaps matching TRBD1 or TRBD2 (5 bases each). CDR1 and CDR2 from the germline V gene are DFQATT and SNEGSKA (reference sequence). V gave up 0 bases and J gave up 2 bases, with 14 bases separating them. The CDR3 length is 15 residues. DNA of the CDR3: TGCAGTGCTAGAGATTTCGGGACGGACCCCTACGAGCAGTACTTC. Translated, it gives CSARDFGTDPYEQYF.

This chain connects TRBV3-1 to TRBJ2-2; D remains ambiguous. The CDR3 spans 13 residues. CDR1 and CDR2 (germline): LGHDT, YNNKEL (reference sequence). Trimming removed 6 bases at V and 2 bases at J, with 7 bases between. CDR3 region: CASRRHNTGELFF. The CDR3 DNA reads as TGTGCCAGCAGAAGACATAACACCGGGGAGCTGTTTTTT.

This clonotype showed up many times. The chain combines TRBV7-2 with TRBJ1-5; D gene ambiguous. The CDR3 has 15 residues. Per germline, CDR1 SGHTA and CDR2 FQGNSA. The V end lost 4 bases, the J end lost 0 bases, and 10 bases lay between the germline ends. Here the CDR3 reads CASSSTPNSNQPQHF. The CDR3 DNA follows: TGTGCCAGCAGCTCAACACCGAATAGCAATCAGCCCCAGCATTTT.

This clonotype has at least ten counts. The chain employs TRBV19 and TRBJ2-5; D is uncertain. Trimming removed 7 bases from V and 4 bases from J, with 10 bases in between. Germline CDR1 reads LNHDA; CDR2 reads SQIVND (reference sequence). The CDR3 contains 12 residues. Here the CDR3 reads CASKHLSETQYF. For the CDR3, the DNA is TGTGCCAGTAAGCACCTGTCAGAGACCCAGTACTTC.

A word on this clonotype: This could be a read error, since a much larger clone is one nucleotide away. V usage is TRBV29-1 and J usage is TRBJ1-3; D is possibly TRBD1 (6 bases). This CDR3 spans 14 amino acids. Trimming cost V 4 bases and J 0 bases, with 10 bases left between them. Germline CDR1 reads SQVTM; CDR2 reads ANQGSEA. The DNA of the CDR3 is TGCAGCGTTGGGGGGGGCGACTCTGGAAACACCATATATTTT. This sequence encodes CSVGGGDSGNTIYF.

This clonotype was seen at least ten times. This sequence joins TRBV15 and TRBJ1-2; D unclear. Germline CDR1 LNHNV, CDR2 YYDKDF (reference sequence). Trimming took off 0 bases at V and 3 bases at J, with 14 bases between the two ends. The CDR3 sequence is 16 residues long. CDR3 loop: CATSREGGGGYYGYTF. The CDR3 DNA sequence: TGTGCCACCAGCAGAGAGGGTGGTGGCGGATACTATGGCTACACCTTC.

In this sample, this clonotype turned up many times. The chain uses TRBV11-3 and TRBJ1-4; 7 bases line up with TRBD1. This CDR3 has 15 amino acids. Germline values: CDR1 SGHNT, CDR2 YENEEA. V was pared by 1 base and J by 7 bases, with 6 bases of the junction left unmatched. CDR3 loop: CASSLGTQGSEKLFF. CDR3 in DNA: TGTGCCAGCAGCTTAGGGACACAGGGGAGTGAAAAACTGTTTTTT.